This record concerns one TCR beta chain sequence. These data originate in a study of long-term antiretroviral therapy in people with HIV. The CDR3 has 15 amino acids. Germline V gene data show CDR1 as SGHRS and CDR2 as YFSETQ. The V end lost 3 bases, the J end lost 0 bases, and 10 bases lay between the germline ends. Researchers ran immunoSEQ v3.0 at survey level. Using immunoSEQ multiplex PCR, the repertoire was profiled, and TCRdb retains in-frame clones only, with some absent. The sample records around 25,000 clones, roughly 89% being singletons. The sequenced sample was unsorted PBMCs, obtained 1.8 years before starting antiretroviral therapy. This sequence was found in a man aged 45-60 years with HIV. The J gene is TRBJ2-1, the V gene TRBV5-1; D unresolved. This CDR3 is CASSSDGVSYNEQFF. The CDR3 coding sequence is TGCGCCAGCAGCTCGGACGGAGTCTCCTACAATGAGCAGTTCTTC.